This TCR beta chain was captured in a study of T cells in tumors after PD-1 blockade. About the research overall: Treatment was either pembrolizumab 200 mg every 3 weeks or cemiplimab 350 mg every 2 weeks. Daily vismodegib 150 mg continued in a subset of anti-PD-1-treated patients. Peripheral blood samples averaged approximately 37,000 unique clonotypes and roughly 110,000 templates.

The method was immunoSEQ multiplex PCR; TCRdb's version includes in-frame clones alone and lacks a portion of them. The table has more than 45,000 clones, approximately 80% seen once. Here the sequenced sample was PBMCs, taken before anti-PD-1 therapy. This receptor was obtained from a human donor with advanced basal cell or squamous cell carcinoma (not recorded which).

CDR3 DNA: TGTGCCAGCAGCCCAGGTCAGGGTTCTATTGAAAAACTGTTTTTT. It yields the protein CASSPGQGSIEKLFF. The rearrangement joins TRBV7-9 to TRBJ1-4; perhaps TRBD1 as D (5 bases). Trimming stripped 5 bases from V and 7 bases from J, with 17 bases between. Germline V CDR1 and CDR2: SEHNR, FQNEAQ (reference sequence). CDR3 length equals 15 residues.